The 25 T cell receptor beta chains below all came from one sample that was sequenced in a study of CD8+CD57+ T cells in acquired aplastic anemia. It was genomic DNA that served as the template for profiling TCR beta VDJ and CDR3. From the reads, TCRdb called clonotypes with MiXCR, one entry per CDR3 protein. The repertoire consists of 250,000 to 350,000 distinct CDR3 sequences, with roughly half occurring once and the leading ten covering roughly 8%. The sequenced material came from sorted CD4+, CD8+, or CD8+CD57+ T cells (not recorded which) from PBMCs. These receptors were obtained from a human donor with severe aplastic anemia or a healthy control (not recorded which).

The chain joins TRBV7-9 to TRBJ2-1, with 10 bases identical to TRBD2. J lost 8 bases, V lost 4 bases, and 8 bases had no gene match. Germline assignment: CDR1 SEHNR and CDR2 FQNEAQ (reference sequence). The CDR3 covers 15 residues. The CDR3 DNA follows: TGTGCCAGCAGCTCCCTTCTAGCGGGAGAGCATGAGCAGTTCTTC. As protein: CASSSLLAGEHEQFF. The full variable domain, in which reference TRBV7-9 and TRBJ2-1 provide the parts outside the CDR3, is DTGVSQNPRHKITKRGQNVTFRCDPISEHNRLYWYRQTLGQGPEFLTYFQNEAQLEKSRLLSDRFSAERPKGSFSTLEIQRTEQGDSAMYLCASSSLLAGEHEQFFGPGTRLTVL.

The sample holds a few counts of this clonotype. V usage is TRBV7-2 and J usage is TRBJ2-3, with a tentative D call TRBD2 (6 bases). The CDR3 runs 15 residues. The germline gives CDR1 SGHTA, CDR2 FQGNSA. V was trimmed by 1 base and J by 0 bases, leaving 8 bases between them. Here the CDR3 DNA reads TGTGCCAGCAGCTTAGTAGCGGAGAGCACAGATACGCAGTATTTT. Amino acid sequence: CASSLVAESTDTQYF.

The chain combines TRBV9 with TRBJ1-6, with 8 bases aligning to TRBD1. Germline V gives CDR1 SGDLS, CDR2 YYNGEE. This CDR3 has 14 amino acids. Unmatched junction bases numbered 6, after V lost 6 bases and J lost 7 bases. The CDR3, as DNA: TGTGCCAGCACCCAGACAGGGGTGAATTCACCCCTCCACTTT. Amino acids: CASTQTGVNSPLHF.

The CDR3 is CSAPWPLFQETQYF. CDR3 nucleotides: TGCAGTGCCCCCTGGCCCCTTTTCCAAGAGACCCAGTACTTC. The chain couples TRBV20-1 to TRBJ2-5, with D hard to call. The CDR3 has 14 residues. Germline CDR1 is DFQATT and CDR2 is SNEGSKA (reference sequence). V shed 6 bases and J shed 1 base, with 15 bases lying between them.

J is TRBJ1-1 and V is TRBV15; D is unclear. V lost 1 base to trimming and J lost 5 bases, with 11 bases between them. Germline assignment: CDR1 LNHNV and CDR2 YYDKDF (reference sequence). The CDR3 consists of 14 residues. The CDR3 DNA sequence: TGTGCCACCAGCAGAGGTATTACGTGGACTGAAGCTTTCTTT. This gives the protein CATSRGITWTEAFF.

The chain is built from TRBV15 and TRBJ2-1, with 10 bases fitting TRBD2. Trimming at V came to 5 bases and at J to 4 bases, leaving 8 bases not matched to a gene. This CDR3 has 16 residues. The germline CDR1 and CDR2 sequences are LNHNV and YYDKDF (reference sequence). The CDR3 region is CATSAPSGSRYNEQFF. The CDR3 DNA reads as TGTGCCACCAGCGCCCCTAGCGGGAGTAGGTACAATGAGCAGTTCTTC.

Concerning this clonotype: A much larger clonotype is one base distant, so this may be a read error. The CDR3 loop reads CASSPRFRGAGADTQYF. The CDR3 region has the DNA TGTGCCAGCAGCCCCCGCTTTCGGGGGGCTGGCGCAGATACGCAGTATTTT. V usage is TRBV9 and J usage is TRBJ2-3; TRBD2 might be the D (7 bases). V was clipped by 4 bases and J by 4 bases, with 22 bases between them. The germline CDR1 and CDR2 sequences are SGDLS and YYNGEE. The CDR3 length is 17 residues.

The V and J genes are TRBV20-1 and TRBJ1-1, with D tentatively TRBD1 (5 bases). This CDR3 has 11 amino acids. CDR1 is DFQATT, CDR2 SNEGSKA, per germline (reference sequence). Trimming took 5 bases from V and 5 from J, leaving 9 bases between them. CDR3 in amino acids: CSAAGDTEAFF. The CDR3 DNA reads as TGCAGTGCTGCGGGGGATACTGAAGCTTTCTTT.

A word on this clonotype: The junction departs from the called germline gene at one end, perhaps through a read error. V gene TRBV7-9 combines with J gene TRBJ2-7, with unresolved D. This CDR3 region has 15 residues. In germline, CDR1 is SEHNR, CDR2 FQNEAQ (reference sequence). This chain's CDR3 is CASSQDRALPVEQYF. In DNA form, the CDR3 reads TGCGCCAGCAGCCAAGACCGGGCTCTCCCGGTCGAGCAGTACTTC.

This chain links TRBV11-1 with TRBJ2-5, with D unresolved. The germline V gene encodes CDR1 SGHAT and CDR2 FQDESV (reference sequence). There are 13 residues in the CDR3. V lost 8 bases and J lost 3, with 13 bases in between. CDR3 residues: CASRERTKETQYF. CDR3 bases: TGTGCCAGCCGTGAGCGCACAAAAGAGACCCAGTACTTC.

This clonotype was picked up one time. J is TRBJ2-3 and V is TRBV13; TRBD2 matches 15 bases. The CDR3 spans 18 residues. CDR1 PRHDT and CDR2 FYEKMQ come from the germline V gene (reference sequence). The junction had 9 bases not matched to a gene; V was cut back by 7 bases and J by 1 base. CDR3 sequence: CASTKGGLAGGGTDTQYF. CDR3 nucleotides: TGTGCCAGCACCAAGGGGGGACTAGCGGGGGGAGGCACAGATACGCAGTATTTT. The complete variable domain, with remaining parts taken from reference TRBV13 and TRBJ2-3, reads AAGVIQSPRHLIKEKRETATLKCYPIPRHDTVYWYQQGPGQDPQFLISFYEKMQSDKGSIPDRFSAQQFSDYHSELNMSSLELGDSALYFCASTKGGLAGGGTDTQYFGPGTRLTVL.

This clonotype occurred many times. V is TRBV30 and J is TRBJ1-5; unclear D gene. From germline, CDR1 is GTSNPN and CDR2 SVGIG (reference sequence). V dropped 2 bases and J dropped 0 bases, with 11 bases sitting between them. The CDR3 runs to 15 residues. CDR3 amino acids: CAWSSGSHSNQPQHF. The CDR3 DNA reads TGTGCCTGGAGTTCGGGCAGTCATAGCAATCAGCCCCAGCATTTT. Full variable domain (outside the CDR3, taken from reference TRBV30 and TRBJ1-5): SQTIHQWPATLVQPVGSPLSLECTVEGTSNPNLYWYRQAAGRGLQLLFYSVGIGQISSEVPQNLSASRPQDRQFILSSKKLLLSDSGFYLCAWSSGSHSNQPQHFGDGTRLSIL.

The CDR3 coding sequence is TGTGCCAGCAGCGTAGAGATGGGACAGGGTGGCTACACCTTC. The encoded protein is CASSVEMGQGGYTF. V is TRBV9 and J is TRBJ1-2; 9 bases map to TRBD1. V was clipped by 0 bases and J by 7 bases; unmatched bases: 4. This CDR3 has 14 amino acids. Germline-derived CDR1 and CDR2 are SGDLS and YYNGEE. Using reference TRBV9 and TRBJ1-2 for the parts outside the CDR3, the full variable domain is DSGVTQTPKHLITATGQRVTLRCSPRSGDLSVYWYQQSLDQGLQFLIQYYNGEERAKGNILERFSAQQFPDLHSELNLSSLELGDSALYFCASSVEMGQGGYTFGSGTRLTVV.

This clonotype appeared a few times. This chain connects TRBV19 to TRBJ2-7, with a weak D call TRBD1 (5 bases). Trimming cost V 6 bases and J 0 bases, with 12 bases left between them. The CDR3 loop spans 14 amino acids. Germline CDR1 is LNHDA and CDR2 is SQIVND (reference sequence). The CDR3 nucleotides read TGTGCCAGTAGACTGACAGTGAACTCCTACGAGCAGTACTTC. It yields the protein CASRLTVNSYEQYF. The whole variable domain, remainder taken from reference TRBV19 and TRBJ2-7, is DGGITQSPKYLFRKEGQNVTLSCEQNLNHDAMYWYRQDPGQGLRLIYYSQIVNDFQKGDIAEGYSVSREKKESFPLTVTSAQKNPTAFYLCASRLTVNSYEQYFGPGTRLTVT.

CDR3 nucleotides: TGTGCCAGCAGTTACAGGACTAGCGGGGAGCTGTTTTTT. Its protein is CASSYRTSGELFF. This rearrangement joins TRBV6-2 or TRBV6-3 to TRBJ2-2; 7 positions match TRBD2. Germline V gene data show CDR1 as MNHEY and CDR2 as SVGEGT. The CDR3 spans 13 residues. Trimming at V came to 2 bases and at J to 7 bases, leaving 1 base not matched to a gene.

This clonotype was observed at least ten times. The J gene is TRBJ2-7, the V gene TRBV10-3; 10 bases line up with TRBD1. V lost 4 bases, J lost 4 bases, and 7 bases stayed unmatched. Germline CDR1 reads ENHRY; CDR2 reads SYGVKD. The CDR3 covers 15 residues. CDR3 sequence: CAISVGTGVLYEQYF. The CDR3 coding sequence is TGTGCCATCAGTGTTGGGACAGGGGTCCTGTACGAGCAGTACTTC.

V is TRBV7-3 and J is TRBJ2-1; no firm D call. The V and J ends lost 1 base and 8 bases respectively, with 15 bases between them. Germline V lookup: CDR1 SGHTA, CDR2 FQGTGA. The CDR3 consists of 15 residues. This chain's CDR3 is CASSLSPHGLDEQFF. CDR3 nucleotide sequence: TGTGCCAGCAGCTTAAGTCCCCACGGGCTCGATGAGCAGTTCTTC.

This clonotype was counted at least ten times. The chain uses TRBV20-1 and TRBJ1-3, with D perhaps TRBD1 (5 bases). V dropped 0 bases and J dropped 0 bases, with 9 bases sitting between them. Germline CDR1 reads DFQATT; CDR2 reads SNEGSKA (reference sequence). This CDR3 spans 15 amino acids. The CDR3: CSARDGANSGNTIYF. CDR3 nucleotides: TGCAGTGCTAGAGATGGGGCCAACTCTGGAAACACCATATATTTT.

This clonotype has a count of ten or more. The chain combines TRBV12-3 or TRBV12-4 with TRBJ1-2; a weak D match, TRBD1 (5 bases). The CDR3 has 14 amino acids. Trimming took off 3 bases at V and 5 bases at J, with 13 bases between the two ends. The CDR3 is CASSFGGAIYGYTF. DNA for the CDR3: TGTGCCAGCAGTTTTGGCGGGGCTATATATGGCTACACCTTC.

Worth noting for this clonotype: At one end the junction does not follow the germline gene, possibly because of a read error. This sequence joins TRBV9 and TRBJ2-5; D gene unclear. CDR3 size: 11 residues. From germline, CDR1 is SGDLS and CDR2 YYNGEE. This CDR3 is CASSAQGTQYF. As DNA, the CDR3 is TGTGCCAGCAGCGCACAAGGGACCCAGTACTTC.

As regards this clonotype: This sequence may be a read error, since a much larger clone differs from it by one base. The conserved final phenylalanine or tryptophan is absent from the CDR3, which likely points to a read error. The V gene is TRBV6-5, the J gene TRBJ2-1, with D unclear. Germline CDR1 reads MNHEY; CDR2 reads SVGAGI. CDR3 size: 12 residues. The V end lost 4 bases, the J end lost 8 bases, and 9 bases lay between the germline ends. The CDR3 DNA follows: TGTGCCAGCAGTTTAACCGGGCATGAGCAGTTCCTC. As protein: CASSLTGHEQFL.

The rearrangement joins TRBV5-1 to TRBJ1-4; D not certain. The V end lost 4 bases, the J end lost 4 bases, and 11 bases lay between the germline ends. The CDR3 consists of 14 residues. Germline V gene sequence: CDR1 SGHRS, CDR2 YFSETQ. The CDR3 coding sequence is TGCGCCAGCAGCCCCGGGCAATATAATGAAAAACTGTTTTTT. Protein sequence: CASSPGQYNEKLFF.

In this sample, this clonotype turned up once. The chain recombines TRBV15 with TRBJ2-1; D may be TRBD1 (6 bases). CDR3 length: 16 residues. Per germline, CDR1 LNHNV and CDR2 YYDKDF (reference sequence). Trimming left V 6 bases short and J 0 bases short, with 15 bases between. The CDR3 nucleotides are TGTGCCACCAGTAACTGGGACACCGGCTCCTACAATGAGCAGTTCTTC. Translating it yields CATSNWDTGSYNEQFF. The full variable domain, its missing parts supplied by reference TRBV15 and TRBJ2-1, is DAMVIQNPRYQVTQFGKPVTLSCSQTLNHNVMYWYQQKSSQAPKLLFHYYDKDFNNEADTPDNFQSRRPNTSFCFLDIRSPGLGDTAMYLCATSNWDTGSYNEQFFGPGTRLTVL.

The chain carries TRBV20-1 and TRBJ1-1; D perhaps matches TRBD1 (5 bases). Trimming removed 3 bases from V and 0 bases from J, with 8 bases in between. In germline, CDR1 is DFQATT, CDR2 SNEGSKA (reference sequence). This CDR3 contains 13 residues. CDR3 region: CSARRQMNTEAFF. The CDR3 coding sequence is TGCAGTGCTAGGAGACAGATGAACACTGAAGCTTTCTTT.

This clonotype was detected only a few times. The chain employs TRBV24-1 and TRBJ1-2; D call uncertain. Deletions cut 1 base from V and 5 bases from J, with 4 bases between. This CDR3 contains 12 residues. CDR1 and CDR2 from the germline V gene are KGHDR and SFDVKD. CDR3 sequence: CATSDFRYGYTF. The CDR3 nucleotides read TGTGCCACCAGTGATTTTAGGTATGGCTACACCTTC.